These 27 T cell receptor beta chains were all obtained from the same sample, sequenced in a study of CD8 T cells in ankylosing spondylitis. TCRdb re-called the 5' RACE reads with MiXCR, one entry per CDR3 protein. Among roughly 150,000 distinct CDR3 sequences listed, around 32% were seen once. The sample was synovial fluid, either unsorted or a sorted T cell fraction (not recorded which). The receptors come from a male donor with ankylosing spondylitis.

This clonotype has just a few counts. In DNA, the CDR3 is TGTGCCAGCAGAAAGGGAGGGACAGTGAACACTGAAGCTTTCTTT. Translating gives CASRKGGTVNTEAFF. V is TRBV28 and J is TRBJ1-1; 7 bases fit TRBD1. The ends lost 6 bases at V and 0 bases at J; junction bases unmatched: 7. Germline CDR1 and CDR2: MDHEN and SYDVKM. The CDR3 loop spans 15 amino acids.

This clonotype appeared a few times. The chain carries TRBV20-1 and TRBJ2-5; 9 positions match TRBD2. The CDR3 sequence is 14 residues long. J gave up 4 bases and V 2 bases, and 5 bases lay outside the gene matches. In germline, CDR1 is DFQATT, CDR2 SNEGSKA (reference sequence). CDR3 nucleotide sequence: TGCAGTGCTAGATCAGTAGCGGGAGTAGAGACCCAGTACTTC. Translating gives CSARSVAGVETQYF.

This clonotype was recorded a few times. This CDR3 is CASSLTGTSGRGGEQFF. The DNA for the CDR3 is TGCGCCAGCAGCTTGACTGGGACTAGCGGGAGAGGCGGTGAGCAGTTCTTC. The chain employs TRBV5-1 and TRBJ2-1, with 14 bases lining up with TRBD2. Trimming removed 1 base from V and 9 bases from J; junction bases left unmatched: 9. The length of the CDR3 is 17 residues. Germline CDR1 reads SGHRS; CDR2 reads YFSETQ. The full variable domain, with the rest looked up from reference TRBV5-1 and TRBJ2-1, is KAGVTQTPRYLIKTRGQQVTLSCSPISGHRSVSWYQQTPGQGLQFLFEYFSETQRNKGNFPGRFSGRQFSNSRSEMNVSTLELGDSALYLCASSLTGTSGRGGEQFFGPGTRLTVL.

This clonotype was recorded a few times. The gene calls are TRBV10-3 and TRBJ2-5; D is ambiguous. CDR1 and CDR2 (germline): ENHRY, SYGVKD. The length of the CDR3 is 14 residues. The V and J ends lost 1 base and 2 bases respectively, with 8 bases between them. CDR3 protein: CAISELVGQETQYF. The CDR3 DNA follows: TGTGCCATCAGTGAGTTAGTGGGGCAAGAGACCCAGTACTTC.

The gene calls are TRBV6-1 and TRBJ2-2, with 8 positions matching TRBD1. This CDR3 is 16 amino acids long. Germline V lookup: CDR1 MNHNS, CDR2 SASEGT. With V trimmed by 5 bases and J by 0 bases, 5 bases remained unmatched. CDR3 amino acids: CASSPRTGTNTGELFF. The CDR3 DNA sequence: TGTGCCAGCAGTCCCCGGACAGGGACGAACACCGGGGAGCTGTTTTTT.

This chain links TRBV12-3 or TRBV12-4 with TRBJ2-2; 11 nucleotides line up with TRBD1. Germline trimming cut 3 bases from V and 3 bases from J; bases unmatched to any gene: 0. The CDR3 consists of 15 residues. CDR3 DNA: TGTGCCAGCAGTTTGGGACAGGGGGACACCGGGGAGCTGTTTTTT. Translation gives CASSLGQGDTGELFF.

CDR3 region: CASSEAVGRYGYTF. The CDR3 nucleotides read TGTGCCAGCAGTGAAGCGGTGGGTCGGTATGGCTACACCTTC. The chain has TRBV6-1 and TRBJ1-2; D call uncertain. Trimming cost V 0 bases and J 5 bases, with 10 bases left between them. The CDR3 extends over 14 amino acids. Germline V CDR1 and CDR2: MNHNS, SASEGT.

The chain employs TRBV28 and TRBJ2-5; 9 bases line up with TRBD2. Per germline, CDR1 MDHEN and CDR2 SYDVKM. V lost 4 bases, J lost 4 bases, and 10 bases stayed unmatched. CDR3 size: 16 residues. CDR3 region: CASSSPLAGARETQYF. CDR3 sequence (DNA): TGTGCCAGCAGTTCACCGTTAGCGGGAGCAAGAGAGACCCAGTACTTC.

Ten or more counts support this clonotype. The chain combines TRBV7-9 with TRBJ1-5; TRBD1 matches 7 bases. The CDR3 is 15 amino acids. J gave up 0 bases and V 5 bases, and 4 bases lay outside the gene matches. Germline CDR1 and CDR2: SEHNR and FQNEAQ (reference sequence). The CDR3 DNA follows: TGTGCCAGCAGCAAAACAGGGGATAGCAATCAGCCCCAGCATTTT. Its protein product is CASSKTGDSNQPQHF.

The chain joins TRBV20-1 to TRBJ2-3; possibly TRBD2 for D (5 bases). The V gene's germline CDR1 is DFQATT and CDR2 SNEGSKA (reference sequence). The CDR3 covers 13 residues. Trimming took off 2 bases at V and 2 bases at J, with 8 bases between the two ends. CDR3 DNA: TGCAGTGCTAGACGGGATGACACAGATACGCAGTATTTT. Protein product: CSARRDDTDTQYF.

The sample holds one count of this clonotype. This rearrangement joins TRBV6-2 or TRBV6-3 to TRBJ2-1, with D maybe TRBD1 (6 bases). This CDR3 has 14 residues. Germline-derived CDR1 and CDR2 are MNHEY and SVGEGT. V was clipped by 2 bases and J by 4 bases, with 9 bases between them. CDR3 DNA: TGTGCCAGCAGTTACGGGACAAATTACAATGAGCAGTTCTTC. It yields the protein CASSYGTNYNEQFF.

This chain connects TRBV27 to TRBJ1-2, with 7 bases that match TRBD1. V gave up 6 bases and J gave up 4 bases; unmatched junction bases: 5. Germline V gene sequence: CDR1 MNHEY, CDR2 SMNVEV (reference sequence). This CDR3 region has 13 residues. The CDR3 nucleotides read TGTGCCAGCAGACCCTCAGGGGGCTATGGCTACACCTTC. Translation gives CASRPSGGYGYTF.

This clonotype was seen only a few times. With a much larger clone just one base away, this may be a read error. The rearrangement links TRBV6-5 to TRBJ2-7; 7 bases align to TRBD1. This CDR3 comprises 17 residues. Germline trimming cut 2 bases from V and 7 bases from J; bases unmatched to any gene: 17. Looked up from germline, CDR1 is MNHEY and CDR2 is SVGAGI. Written as DNA, the CDR3 is TGTGCCAGCAGTTACACCAAGCGTACAGGGGCCAGCGATGAGCAGTACTTC. This encodes CASSYTKRTGASDEQYF.

V and J are TRBV12-3 or TRBV12-4 and TRBJ2-7; D is perhaps TRBD1 (6 bases). The CDR3 consists of 14 residues. V was pared by 6 bases and J by 1 base, with 13 bases between. DNA of the CDR3: TGTGCCAGCAGACAGACAGGCTATTCCTACGAGCAGTACTTC. This codes for CASRQTGYSYEQYF.

This clonotype was picked up a small number of times. V gene TRBV12-3 or TRBV12-4 combines with J gene TRBJ2-5; 13 nucleotides align to TRBD2. J was trimmed by 5 bases and V by 5 bases; bases with no gene match: 11. The CDR3 spans 17 residues. CDR3 residues: CASSLRLAGGRGETQYF. The DNA of the CDR3 is TGTGCCAGCAGTCTACGACTAGCGGGAGGACGTGGGGAGACCCAGTACTTC.

The gene calls are TRBV28 and TRBJ1-4, with 8 bases fitting TRBD1. Germline V gene sequence: CDR1 MDHEN, CDR2 SYDVKM. This CDR3 has 15 amino acids. The junction had 1 base not matched to a gene; V was cut back by 4 bases and J by 0 bases. The CDR3 loop is CASSWGQATNEKLFF. In DNA, the CDR3 is TGTGCCAGCAGTTGGGGACAGGCAACTAATGAAAAACTGTTTTTT.

In its sample, this clonotype ranks as medium-sized (0.01 to 0.1%). The chain employs TRBV7-2 and TRBJ1-6; D gene ambiguous. V was shortened by 0 bases and J by 6 bases, with 0 bases between the two germline ends. Germline V CDR1 and CDR2: SGHTA, FQGNSA. CDR3 size: 12 residues. The CDR3: CASSLANSPLHF. The DNA of the CDR3 is TGTGCCAGCAGCTTAGCTAATTCACCCCTCCACTTT.

This clonotype was recorded at least ten times. This sequence joins TRBV6-2 or TRBV6-3 and TRBJ2-1, with 15 bases aligning to TRBD2. The J segment lost 7 bases and the V segment lost 9 bases, leaving 7 bases of the junction unmatched. The CDR3 loop spans 15 amino acids. From germline, CDR1 is MNHEY and CDR2 SVGEGT. CDR3 DNA sequence: TGTGCCAGTACCATAGGACTAGCGGGAGGGAATGAGCAGTTCTTC. It specifies CASTIGLAGGNEQFF.

The rearrangement uses TRBV5-1 and TRBJ2-4, with D maybe TRBD1 (6 bases). The CDR3 length is 14 residues. The V end was cut by 0 bases, the J end by 3 bases, with 7 bases between. CDR1 SGHRS and CDR2 YFSETQ come from the germline V gene. The CDR3 sequence: CASSLGTVKNIQYF. CDR3 in DNA: TGCGCCAGCAGCTTGGGGACAGTCAAAAACATTCAGTACTTC.

The chain joins TRBV28 to TRBJ2-2; 8 nucleotides align to TRBD1. Trimming took 3 bases from V and 4 from J; bases not matched to a gene: 10. CDR3 length equals 17 residues. Germline CDR1 is MDHEN and CDR2 is SYDVKM. CDR3 in DNA: TGTGCCAGCAGTTTTCTAGGGCAGGGGGCCGTCACCGGGGAGCTGTTTTTT. It specifies CASSFLGQGAVTGELFF. Drawing the rest from reference TRBV28 and TRBJ2-2, the complete variable domain is DVKVTQSSRYLVKRTGEKVFLECVQDMDHENMFWYRQDPGLGLRLIYFSYDVKMKEKGDIPEGYSVSREKKERFSLILESASTNQTSMYLCASSFLGQGAVTGELFFGEGSRLTVL.

This clonotype was detected a few times. This sequence joins TRBV7-3 and TRBJ2-3, with D tentatively TRBD1 (6 bases). Trimming took off 4 bases at V and 0 bases at J, with 14 bases between the two ends. The germline V gene has CDR1 SGHTA and CDR2 FQGTGA. This CDR3 comprises 16 residues. The CDR3: CASSSTGQTSTDTQYF. The CDR3 nucleotides are TGTGCCAGCAGCTCGACGGGACAAACTAGCACAGATACGCAGTATTTT.

The V and J genes are TRBV5-1 and TRBJ2-5; D is undetermined. This CDR3 region has 12 residues. Germline CDR1 SGHRS, CDR2 YFSETQ. Trimming cost V 5 bases and J 2 bases, with 7 bases left between them. The CDR3 sequence: CASSQSQETQYF. The DNA of the CDR3 is TGCGCCAGCAGTCAGAGTCAAGAGACCCAGTACTTC.

This clonotype was counted a few times. V usage is TRBV2 and J usage is TRBJ2-7, with 7 bases fitting TRBD1. Germline V gives CDR1 SNHLY, CDR2 FYNNEI. CDR3 size: 12 residues. Trimming cost V 6 bases and J 6 bases; bases outside gene matches: 5. The CDR3 DNA follows: TGTGCCAGCAGACAACAGGGGTTCGAGCAGTACTTC. This encodes CASRQQGFEQYF.

This clonotype has just one count. The chain combines TRBV25-1 with TRBJ2-3; 7 bases agree with TRBD2. Germline V lookup: CDR1 MGHDK, CDR2 SYGVNS. V was clipped by 4 bases and J by 2 bases; unmatched bases: 6. This CDR3 contains 15 residues. CDR3 region: CASSVTGTTTDTQYF. The DNA for the CDR3 is TGTGCCAGCAGTGTTACCGGGACTACCACAGATACGCAGTATTTT.

This chain connects TRBV20-1 to TRBJ1-1; D unclear. CDR1 is DFQATT, CDR2 SNEGSKA, per germline (reference sequence). V lost 4 bases and J 0 bases, leaving 12 bases between the germline ends. The CDR3 runs to 14 residues. The CDR3, as DNA: TGCAGTGCTACCTGGACTGGGATGAACACTGAAGCTTTCTTT. The encoded protein is CSATWTGMNTEAFF.

This chain uses TRBV11-2 with TRBJ2-7; the D call may be TRBD1 or TRBD2 (5 bases each). This CDR3 has 15 residues. The germline gives CDR1 SGHAT, CDR2 FQNNGV. Trimming removed 0 bases at V and 7 bases at J, with 16 bases between. The CDR3 region is CASSLDRGGRGEQYF. The CDR3 region has the DNA TGTGCCAGCAGCTTAGATAGGGGTGGGAGAGGAGAGCAGTACTTC.

This clonotype was counted only a few times. The chain's CDR3 is CASSVSGSGGYTF. The DNA of the CDR3 is TGTGCCAGCAGCGTTTCAGGGTCTGGTGGCTACACCTTC. This chain joins TRBV9 and TRBJ1-2; a weak D match, TRBD1 (5 bases). Per germline, CDR1 SGDLS and CDR2 YYNGEE. V shed 2 bases and J shed 7 bases, with 12 bases lying between them. This CDR3 region has 13 residues.